The 28 T cell receptor beta chains below all came from one sample that was sequenced in a study of blood T cell repertoires in COVID-19. Repertoires were generated with immunoSEQ multiplex PCR, while TCRdb's copy carries only in-frame clones and drops some. The data hold about 190,000 clones, with more than 75% observed a single time. Sample: PBMCs or T cells enriched from blood (not recorded which). Receptors were obtained from a woman aged 45-65 years with acute COVID-19.

The chain has TRBV7-3 and TRBJ2-1; 9 nucleotides match TRBD1. The CDR3 covers 18 residues. CDR1 SGHTA and CDR2 FQGTGA come from the germline V gene. The ends lost 1 base at V and 3 bases at J; junction bases unmatched: 10. As DNA, the CDR3 is TGTGCCAGCAGCTTAAAAGGGGCGGACAGGGGTTACTACAATGAGCAGTTCTTC. As protein: CASSLKGADRGYYNEQFF.

J is TRBJ1-5 and V is TRBV27; 7 bases match TRBD1. The CDR3 loop spans 14 amino acids. The germline CDR1 and CDR2 sequences are MNHEY and SMNVEV (reference sequence). The V and J ends lost 2 bases and 5 bases, in that order; junction bases with no gene match: 3. The CDR3, as DNA: TGTGCCAGCAGTTTAGTCAGGGGGGATCAGCCCCAGCATTTT. Translated, it gives CASSLVRGDQPQHF.

V is TRBV28 and J is TRBJ2-7; maybe TRBD2 (5 bases). V was shortened by 5 bases and J by 4 bases, with 18 bases between the two germline ends. The CDR3 runs to 15 residues. CDR1 is MDHEN, CDR2 SYDVKM, per germline. CDR3 protein: CASSAPYEGRYEQYV. CDR3 coding DNA: TGTGCCAGCAGTGCCCCGTACGAGGGTAGGTACGAGCAGTACGTC.

The V gene is TRBV28, the J gene TRBJ1-2; D unclear. CDR1 is MDHEN, CDR2 SYDVKM, per germline. The CDR3 consists of 12 residues. Deletions cut 5 bases from V and 7 bases from J, with 11 bases between. The CDR3 loop is CASSAPQTGYTF. In DNA, the CDR3 is TGTGCCAGCAGTGCCCCACAGACTGGCTACACCTTC.

The chain links TRBV11-2 to TRBJ1-1; possible D gene TRBD1, 5 bases. Trimming took 0 bases from V and 7 from J, leaving 12 bases between them. Germline V gives CDR1 SGHAT, CDR2 FQNNGV. The CDR3 has 14 residues. CDR3 amino acids: CASSLERQTREAFF. The CDR3 nucleotides read TGTGCCAGCAGCTTAGAGCGACAGACCCGTGAAGCTTTCTTT.

The rearrangement joins TRBV6-2 or TRBV6-3 to TRBJ1-2, with D perhaps TRBD1 (5 bases). The V gene's germline CDR1 is MNHEY and CDR2 SVGEGT. The CDR3 has 12 amino acids. The V end was cut by 5 bases, the J end by 6 bases, with 10 bases between. This chain's CDR3 is CASSGAQDGYTF. As DNA, the CDR3 is TGTGCCAGCAGTGGGGCTCAAGATGGCTACACCTTC.

A few counts support this clone. J is TRBJ1-4 and V is TRBV3-1 (or the pseudogene TRBV3-2); D ambiguous. Germline V lookup: CDR1 LGHDT, CDR2 YNNKEL (reference sequence). V shed 2 bases and J shed 0 bases, with 10 bases lying between them. The CDR3 consists of 16 residues. DNA of the CDR3: TGTGCCAGCAGCCAACATCTACCTGCAACTAATGAAAAACTGTTTTTT. Protein product: CASSQHLPATNEKLFF.

The chain combines TRBV14 with TRBJ1-2, with a weak D call TRBD1 (6 bases). Trimming pared 5 bases from V and 0 bases from J, leaving 16 bases between. The CDR3 contains 16 residues. Germline V gives CDR1 SGHDN, CDR2 FVKESK. CDR3 sequence: CASSKRQGPPNYGYTF. CDR3 coding DNA: TGTGCCAGCAGCAAACGCCAGGGGCCCCCTAACTATGGCTACACCTTC.

This CDR3 is CASSQGNRVGLFDGYTF. The CDR3 DNA reads as TGTGCCAGCAGCCAAGGGAACAGGGTGGGGTTGTTTGATGGCTACACCTTC. The rearrangement joins TRBV3-1 (or the pseudogene TRBV3-2) to TRBJ1-2; tentatively, D is TRBD1 (6 bases). V lost 1 base, J lost 6 bases, and 21 bases lay in between. The CDR3 consists of 17 residues. CDR1 and CDR2 from the germline V gene are LGHDT and YNNKEL (reference sequence).

V gene TRBV18 combines with J gene TRBJ1-5; weak D call: TRBD1 (6 bases). The CDR3 loop spans 14 amino acids. The V end lost 4 bases, the J end lost 7 bases, and 14 bases lay between the germline ends. Looked up from germline, CDR1 is KGHSH and CDR2 is LQKENI. The CDR3 region is CASSRSGDGQPQHF. For the CDR3, the DNA is TGTGCCAGCTCACGGTCAGGGGATGGGCAGCCCCAGCATTTT.

This clone was counted a single time. The chain combines TRBV30 with TRBJ2-4; a possible D gene is TRBD1 (6 bases). Germline lookup yields CDR1 GTSNPN and CDR2 SVGIG (reference sequence). The CDR3 extends over 12 amino acids. The V gene lost 1 base and the J gene lost 6 bases, with 7 bases spanning the gap. The CDR3 loop is CAWSARGNIQYF. The CDR3 coding sequence is TGTGCCTGGAGTGCCAGGGGAAACATTCAGTACTTC.

This chain connects TRBV5-1 to TRBJ1-2; 9 bases agree with TRBD1. Germline V gene lookup returns CDR1 SGHRS and CDR2 YFSETQ. J was trimmed by 4 bases and V by 4 bases; bases with no gene match: 5. CDR3 length: 14 residues. CDR3 nucleotide sequence: TGCGCCAGCAGCCCCCCGGGACAGGGCTATGGCTACACCTTC. It specifies CASSPPGQGYGYTF.

This rearrangement joins TRBV6-2 or TRBV6-3 to TRBJ2-3; D perhaps matches TRBD1 (5 bases). Trimming left V 5 bases short and J 2 bases short, with 14 bases between. CDR1 is MNHEY and CDR2 is SVGEGT in the germline V gene. The CDR3 runs to 15 residues. CDR3 sequence (DNA): TGTGCCAGCAGTGACCGAAGGGGATTCACAGATACGCAGTATTTT. Its translation: CASSDRRGFTDTQYF.

Only a few counts were recorded for this clone. The rearrangement joins TRBV4-3 to TRBJ2-2, with D possibly being TRBD1 (6 bases). The V gene lost 6 bases and the J gene lost 5 bases, with 10 bases spanning the gap. The germline gives CDR1 LGHNA, CDR2 YSLEER. The CDR3 sequence is 13 residues long. For the CDR3, the DNA is TGCGCCAGCAGGGACCAGGGGACCGGGGAGCTGTTTTTT. Translation gives CASRDQGTGELFF.

The chain has TRBV29-1 and TRBJ1-1; D might be TRBD1 (6 bases). The CDR3 runs 12 residues. V lost 7 bases and J 1 base, leaving 10 bases between the germline ends. Germline V CDR1 and CDR2: SQVTM, ANQGSEA. CDR3 sequence reads: CSGRGGNTEAFF. CDR3 nucleotides: TGCAGCGGAAGGGGGGGGAACACTGAAGCTTTCTTT.

This chain links TRBV19 with TRBJ1-3; tentative D call: TRBD1 (6 bases). Germline CDR1 is LNHDA and CDR2 is SQIVND (reference sequence). Trimming left V 6 bases short and J 0 bases short, with 9 bases between. The CDR3 sequence is 14 residues long. This CDR3 is CASSQGSSGNTIYF. Written as DNA, the CDR3 is TGTGCCAGTAGCCAGGGGTCCTCTGGAAACACCATATATTTT.

The rearrangement uses TRBV24-1 and TRBJ2-1; D may be TRBD2 (6 bases). The germline V and J ends were trimmed by 6 bases and 4 bases, with 18 bases remaining between them. The germline V gene encodes CDR1 KGHDR and CDR2 SFDVKD. The CDR3 is 16 residues long. CDR3 sequence reads: CATSPSTVGGYNEQFF. CDR3 DNA: TGTGCCACCAGTCCTTCAACAGTCGGGGGTTACAATGAGCAGTTCTTC.

This clone was counted a single time. This chain connects TRBV2 to TRBJ1-2; D unresolved. The V end was cut by 6 bases, the J end by 0 bases, with 11 bases between. Germline CDR1 is SNHLY and CDR2 is FYNNEI. The length of the CDR3 is 14 residues. CDR3 amino acids: CASRARGANYGYTF. CDR3 nucleotide sequence: TGTGCCAGCAGGGCCCGGGGTGCTAACTATGGCTACACCTTC.

The chain carries TRBV6-4 and TRBJ1-6; 7 nucleotides align to TRBD1. V shed 4 bases, J shed 7 bases, and the junction held 10 bases outside the gene matches. The CDR3 has 16 residues. The germline V gene encodes CDR1 MRHNA and CDR2 SNTAGT. This chain's CDR3 is CASSVAFRDSNSPLHF. CDR3 nucleotides: TGTGCCAGCAGTGTAGCCTTCCGGGACAGCAATTCACCCCTCCACTTT.

This clone turned up a few times. The chain employs TRBV28 and TRBJ2-3; 10 bases line up with TRBD1. CDR1 MDHEN and CDR2 SYDVKM come from the germline V gene. CDR3 length: 15 amino acids. V dropped 7 bases and J dropped 3; count of bases not matched to a gene: 7. CDR3 sequence (DNA): TGTGCCAGCATCAAGGGGACAGGGGTTACAGATACGCAGTATTTT. Amino acids: CASIKGTGVTDTQYF.

The chain carries TRBV7-6 and TRBJ2-1; 13 bases line up with TRBD2. The J segment lost 8 bases and the V segment lost 3 bases, leaving 4 bases of the junction unmatched. This CDR3 spans 15 amino acids. CDR1 is SGHVS and CDR2 is FNYEAQ in the germline V gene. The CDR3 loop reads CASSFGLAGVDEQFF. CDR3 DNA: TGTGCCAGCAGCTTCGGACTAGCGGGGGTCGATGAGCAGTTCTTC.

This chain uses TRBV11-3 with TRBJ2-6; D unresolved. The ends were cut back, 1 base at V and 2 bases at J, with 6 bases in the middle. The V gene's germline CDR1 is SGHNT and CDR2 YENEEA. CDR3 length equals 15 residues. CDR3 sequence (DNA): TGTGCCAGCAGCTTAGGGGCAGCTGGGGCCAACGTCCTGACTTTC. As protein: CASSLGAAGANVLTF.

The chain links TRBV5-4 to TRBJ1-2, with 8 bases identical to TRBD1. Germline trimming cut 0 bases from V and 5 bases from J; bases unmatched to any gene: 3. Germline assignment: CDR1 SGHNT and CDR2 YYREEE (reference sequence). CDR3 length: 14 amino acids. CDR3 nucleotide sequence: TGTGCCAGCAGCTTGGTCGGACAGGGATATGGCTACACCTTC. This sequence encodes CASSLVGQGYGYTF.

V usage is TRBV2 and J usage is TRBJ1-4; D call uncertain. Germline loops: CDR1 SNHLY, CDR2 FYNNEI. This CDR3 spans 15 amino acids. V lost 3 bases to trimming and J lost 6 bases, with 14 bases between them. The CDR3 is CASSEEQRADEKLFF. In DNA, the CDR3 is TGTGCCAGCAGTGAGGAGCAGAGAGCTGATGAAAAACTGTTTTTT.

The V call is TRBV5-4, the J call TRBJ2-7; D perhaps matches TRBD2 (6 bases). The V and J ends lost 3 bases and 6 bases respectively, with 10 bases between them. The CDR3 spans 12 residues. Germline values: CDR1 SGHNT, CDR2 YYREEE (reference sequence). This CDR3 reads CASSWAGGEQYV. The DNA for the CDR3 is TGTGCCAGCAGCTGGGCCGGGGGCGAGCAGTACGTC.

V usage is TRBV7-3 and J usage is TRBJ1-4; TRBD1 matches at 7 bases. Germline CDR1 reads SGHTA; CDR2 reads FQGTGA. V lost 5 bases to trimming and J lost 2 bases; unmatched junction nucleotides: 5. This CDR3 has 15 residues. The chain's CDR3 is CASSPGTVTNEKLFF. CDR3 DNA: TGTGCCAGCAGCCCTGGGACAGTCACTAATGAAAAACTGTTTTTT.

The V and J genes are TRBV2 and TRBJ2-3, with TRBD2 matching over 10 bases. The length of the CDR3 is 15 residues. V lost 7 bases to trimming and J lost 2 bases; unmatched junction nucleotides: 6. CDR1 SNHLY and CDR2 FYNNEI come from the germline V gene. The CDR3 loop reads CASTDSGGLTDTQYF. The CDR3 coding sequence is TGTGCCAGCACCGATAGCGGGGGGCTCACAGATACGCAGTATTTT.

The chain combines TRBV27 with TRBJ2-7; 7 bases are shared with TRBD1. Trimming cost V 3 bases and J 3 bases; bases outside gene matches: 23. The CDR3 covers 20 residues. CDR1 and CDR2 from the germline V gene are MNHEY and SMNVEV (reference sequence). In DNA, the CDR3 is TGTGCCAGCAGTTTCCGGGGACAGACCCTCTTCATCTGTCCTGACTACGAGCAGTACGTC. Translated, it gives CASSFRGQTLFICPDYEQYV.